This TCR beta chain was obtained from a study of T cell repertoires in cytomegalovirus infection. Study at large: Matching HLA type and CMV infection were both indicated by public TCR beta signatures. Whole-study findings and limits: Identification of carriers of CMV plus the relevant HLA was performed using cumulative public TCR beta family frequency.

V was clipped by 5 bases and J by 7 bases, with 15 bases between them. The CDR3 is made up of 14 amino acids. Per germline, CDR1 SEHNR and CDR2 FQNEAQ (reference sequence). A word on this clonotype: Its antigen remains unidentified.

TCRdb ran MiXCR on the reads and lists one entry per CDR3 protein. The table records roughly 990,000 distinct CDR3 sequences, around 32% of them present only once. The source was cultured CD8+ T cells from PBMCs, collected from culture after CMV antigen stimulation. The chain uses TRBV7-9 and TRBJ2-1; D ambiguous. This clonotype originated in a human donor in good health (CMV status not recorded). Some clones in this sample may be carry-over from other donors' samples. CDR3 DNA sequence: TGTGCCAGCAGCCCGCGGTACAACTGGAATGAGCAGTTCTTC. Protein: CASSPRYNWNEQFF.